Listed below are T cell receptor beta chains from one sample, sequenced in a study of CD8+ T cells in alopecia areata. Sequencing was performed with immunoSEQ multiplex PCR; in TCRdb, only in-frame clones are kept and a portion is missing. This sample has 150,000 to 250,000 clones; 58% occur once, and the top ten carry 5.5% to 6%. This sample comprised CD4+ T cells sorted from blood, obtained at week 24, from a patient treated with tofacitinib. The source is a human donor with alopecia areata. The conserved cysteine and the conserved F or W are not part of the CDR3 here. The order of the fields is CDR3 protein, J gene, V gene.

CDR3 protein: SVGTGHGADTQY; J gene: TRBJ2-3; V gene: TRBV29-1
CDR3 protein: AWDAYNEQF; J gene: TRBJ2-1; V gene: TRBV30
CDR3 protein: ATSRSWGTQY; J gene: TRBJ2-3; V gene: TRBV15
CDR3 protein: AWRTGGLTQY; J gene: TRBJ2-5; V gene: TRBV30
CDR3 protein: ASSVQEGNTIY; J gene: TRBJ1-3; V gene: TRBV9
CDR3 protein: ASSDRGTTEAF; J gene: TRBJ1-1; V gene: TRBV6-6
CDR3 protein: ATSRGIAQGENGYT; J gene: TRBJ1-2; V gene: TRBV15
CDR3 protein: AWSTGIYKKGDTEAF; J gene: TRBJ1-1; V gene: TRBV30
CDR3 protein: ASSPLETIGTEAF; J gene: TRBJ1-1; V gene: TRBV18
CDR3 protein: ASSSRLQGSGETQY; J gene: TRBJ2-5; V gene: TRBV7-9
CDR3 protein: ASSVAGEETQY; J gene: TRBJ2-5; V gene: TRBV9
CDR3 protein: ASSNYRDSNYGYT; J gene: TRBJ1-2; V gene: TRBV2
CDR3 protein: SVVAAIRDTQY; J gene: TRBJ2-3; V gene: TRBV29-1
CDR3 protein: GYDWQETQY; J gene: TRBJ2-5; V gene: TRBV1
CDR3 protein: ASSPNRGGNYGYT; J gene: TRBJ1-2; V gene: TRBV4-3
CDR3 protein: AWSVGYGNNQPQH; J gene: TRBJ1-5; V gene: TRBV30
CDR3 protein: AWSVIGEDSPSGYT; J gene: TRBJ1-2; V gene: TRBV30
CDR3 protein: ASSLGPRGYNEQF; J gene: TRBJ2-1; V gene: TRBV7-8
CDR3 protein: ASSPGGNQPQH; J gene: TRBJ1-5; V gene: TRBV11-2
CDR3 protein: ASSLGTARNQPQH; J gene: TRBJ1-5; V gene: TRBV5-6
CDR3 protein: ASSPQGSYEQY; J gene: TRBJ2-7; V gene: TRBV18
CDR3 protein: AWRPTSLGTETQY; J gene: TRBJ2-5; V gene: TRBV30
CDR3 protein: AWSVPSAMNTEAF; J gene: TRBJ1-1; V gene: TRBV30
CDR3 protein: ASSQEVRSAYEQY; J gene: TRBJ2-7; V gene: TRBV4-3
CDR3 protein: ASSPPERPSYNEQF; J gene: TRBJ2-1; V gene: TRBV28
CDR3 protein: ASSLEGDNEQF; J gene: TRBJ2-1; V gene: TRBV7-7
CDR3 protein: ASSLGLRGEKLF; J gene: TRBJ1-4; V gene: TRBV13